This T cell receptor beta chain was recovered during a study of regulatory T cells in long-lasting Graves disease. The time point denotes: newly diagnosed GD, antithyroid drugs for less than 3 months. The authors made the TCR library using RNA they extracted from PBMCs. Of note for this clonotype: This may stem from a read error, because a much larger clone lies one nucleotide away.

Arm-PCR of CDR3 regions and iRepertoire HTBI primers were the basis on which TCR beta libraries were built. TCRdb independently ran MiXCR on the multiplex PCR reads; one entry per CDR3 protein. The table has 370,000 or so distinct CDR3 sequences, around 15% seen once. V lost 1 base and J 3 bases, leaving 10 bases between the germline ends. The CDR3 contains 16 residues. Germline lookup yields CDR1 MDHEN and CDR2 SYDVKM. Separately, the same data were catalogued under a study of T cells in Graves' hyperthyroidism and ophthalmopathy.

The input for sequencing was peripheral blood mononuclear cells (PBMCs), taken at new diagnosis, from a patient treated with antithyroid drugs. The chain uses TRBV28 and TRBJ2-6; D possibly uses TRBD1 or TRBD2 (5 bases each). The TCR was taken from a woman younger than 30 with Graves disease. This CDR3 reads CASSLLQDFGANVLTF. For the CDR3, the DNA is TGTGCCAGCAGTTTATTACAGGACTTTGGGGCCAACGTCCTGACTTTC.